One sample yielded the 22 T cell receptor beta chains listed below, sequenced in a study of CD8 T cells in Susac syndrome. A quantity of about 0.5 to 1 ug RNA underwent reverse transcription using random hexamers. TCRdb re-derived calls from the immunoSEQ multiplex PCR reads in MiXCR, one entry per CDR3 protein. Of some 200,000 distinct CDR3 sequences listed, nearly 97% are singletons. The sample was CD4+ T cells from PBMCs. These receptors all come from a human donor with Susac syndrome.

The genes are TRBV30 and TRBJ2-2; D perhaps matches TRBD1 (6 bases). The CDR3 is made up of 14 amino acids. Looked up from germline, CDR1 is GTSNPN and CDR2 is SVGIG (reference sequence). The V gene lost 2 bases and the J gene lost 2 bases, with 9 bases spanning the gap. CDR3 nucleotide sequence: TGTGCCTGGAGTCGGACAGTCAACACCGGGGAGCTGTTTTTT. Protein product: CAWSRTVNTGELFF.

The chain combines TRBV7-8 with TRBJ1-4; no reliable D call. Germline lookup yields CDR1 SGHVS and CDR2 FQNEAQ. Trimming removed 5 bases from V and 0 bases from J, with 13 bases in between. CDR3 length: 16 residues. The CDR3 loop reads CASSPIPSATNEKLFF. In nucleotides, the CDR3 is TGTGCCAGCAGCCCGATCCCGAGTGCAACTAATGAAAAACTGTTTTTT.

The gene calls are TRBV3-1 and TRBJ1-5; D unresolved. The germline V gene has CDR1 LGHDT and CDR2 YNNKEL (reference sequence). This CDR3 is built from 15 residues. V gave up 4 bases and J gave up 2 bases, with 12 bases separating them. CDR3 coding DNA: TGTGCCAGCAGCCCTAGTTGGGGTGGCAATCAGCCCCAGCATTTT. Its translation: CASSPSWGGNQPQHF.

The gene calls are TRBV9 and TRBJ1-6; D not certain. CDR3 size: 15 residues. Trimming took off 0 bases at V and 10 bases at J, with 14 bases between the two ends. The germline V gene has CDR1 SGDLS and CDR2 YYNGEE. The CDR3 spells CASSVEVGKGSPLHF. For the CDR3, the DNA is TGTGCCAGCAGCGTAGAGGTAGGGAAGGGATCACCCCTCCACTTT.

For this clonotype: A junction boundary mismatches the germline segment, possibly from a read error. CDR3 sequence: CASSHPGTSGGKDF. CDR3 bases: TGTGCCAGCAGCCACCCCGGGACTAGCGGGGGGAAGGACTTC. The gene calls are TRBV6-2 or TRBV6-3 and TRBJ2-5; 15 bases align to TRBD2. The CDR3 is made up of 14 amino acids. CDR1 is MNHEY, CDR2 SVGEGT, per germline.

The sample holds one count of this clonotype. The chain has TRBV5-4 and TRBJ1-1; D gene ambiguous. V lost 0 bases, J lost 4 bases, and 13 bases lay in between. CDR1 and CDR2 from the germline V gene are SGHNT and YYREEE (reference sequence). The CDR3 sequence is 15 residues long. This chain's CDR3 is CASSLDEGRVTEAFF. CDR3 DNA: TGTGCCAGCAGCTTGGATGAGGGTCGGGTCACTGAAGCTTTCTTT.

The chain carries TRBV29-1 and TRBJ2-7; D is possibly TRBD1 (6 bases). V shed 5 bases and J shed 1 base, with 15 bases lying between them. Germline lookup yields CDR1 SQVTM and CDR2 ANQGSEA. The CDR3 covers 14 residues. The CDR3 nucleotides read TGCAGCGTTAGCTTGGACAGAACATCCTACGAGCAGTACTTC. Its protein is CSVSLDRTSYEQYF.

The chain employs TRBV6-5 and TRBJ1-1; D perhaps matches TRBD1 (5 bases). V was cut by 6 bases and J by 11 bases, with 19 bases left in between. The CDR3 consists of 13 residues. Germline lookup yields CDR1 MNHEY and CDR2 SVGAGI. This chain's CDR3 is CASSSLLGRLAFF. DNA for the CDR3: TGTGCCAGCAGCTCCCTCTTGGGGCGGCTGGCTTTCTTT.

In DNA, the CDR3 is TGTGCCAGCAGCCGCCAGACTAGCGGGGGGGGAGAGACCCAGTACTTC. This translates into CASSRQTSGGGETQYF. J is TRBJ2-5 and V is TRBV7-8, with 14 bases that match TRBD2. V was clipped by 5 bases and J by 4 bases; unmatched bases: 6. CDR1 is SGHVS and CDR2 is FQNEAQ in the germline V gene. CDR3 length: 16 amino acids.

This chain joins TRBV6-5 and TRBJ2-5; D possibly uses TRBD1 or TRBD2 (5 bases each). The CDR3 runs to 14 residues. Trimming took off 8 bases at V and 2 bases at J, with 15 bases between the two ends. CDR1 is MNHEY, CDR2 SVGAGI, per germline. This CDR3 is CASSAGTAQETQYF. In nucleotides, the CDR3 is TGTGCCAGCTCCGCAGGGACGGCACAAGAGACCCAGTACTTC.

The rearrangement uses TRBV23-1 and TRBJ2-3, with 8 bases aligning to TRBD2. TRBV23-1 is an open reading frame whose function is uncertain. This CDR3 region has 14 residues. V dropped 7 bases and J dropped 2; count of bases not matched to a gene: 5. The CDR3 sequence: CASKRGGATDTQYF. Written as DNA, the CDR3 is TGCGCCAGCAAACGGGGGGGGGCCACAGATACGCAGTATTTT.

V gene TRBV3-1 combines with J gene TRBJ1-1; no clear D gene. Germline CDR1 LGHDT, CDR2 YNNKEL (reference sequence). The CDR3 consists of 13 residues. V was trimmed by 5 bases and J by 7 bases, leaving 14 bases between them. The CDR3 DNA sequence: TGTGCCAGCAGCGTTCATGGTCGCAATGAAGCTTTCTTT. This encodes CASSVHGRNEAFF.

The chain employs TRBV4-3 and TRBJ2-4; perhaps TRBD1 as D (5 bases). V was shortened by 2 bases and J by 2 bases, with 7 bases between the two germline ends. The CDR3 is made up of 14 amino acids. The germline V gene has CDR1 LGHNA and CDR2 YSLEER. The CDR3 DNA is TGCGCCAGCAGCCAAAGGGGAACCAAAAACATTCAGTACTTC. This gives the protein CASSQRGTKNIQYF.

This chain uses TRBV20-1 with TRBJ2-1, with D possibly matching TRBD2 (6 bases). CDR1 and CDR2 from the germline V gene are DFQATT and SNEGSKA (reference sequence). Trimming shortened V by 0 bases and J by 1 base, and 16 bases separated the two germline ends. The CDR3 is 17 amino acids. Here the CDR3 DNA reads TGCAGTGCTAGAGATGGGGGGTGGGGGTTGTCCTACAATGAGCAGTTCTTC. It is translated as CSARDGGWGLSYNEQFF.

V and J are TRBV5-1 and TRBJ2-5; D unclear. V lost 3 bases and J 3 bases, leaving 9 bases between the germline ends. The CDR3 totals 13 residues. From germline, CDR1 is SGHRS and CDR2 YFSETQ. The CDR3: CASSSRVEETQYF. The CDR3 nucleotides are TGCGCCAGCAGCTCTAGAGTCGAAGAGACCCAGTACTTC.

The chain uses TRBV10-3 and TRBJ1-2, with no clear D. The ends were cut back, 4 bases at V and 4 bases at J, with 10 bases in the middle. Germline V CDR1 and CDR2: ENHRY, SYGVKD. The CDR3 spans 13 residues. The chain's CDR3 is CAISVAAAYGYTF. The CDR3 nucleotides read TGTGCCATCAGTGTGGCAGCGGCCTATGGCTACACCTTC.

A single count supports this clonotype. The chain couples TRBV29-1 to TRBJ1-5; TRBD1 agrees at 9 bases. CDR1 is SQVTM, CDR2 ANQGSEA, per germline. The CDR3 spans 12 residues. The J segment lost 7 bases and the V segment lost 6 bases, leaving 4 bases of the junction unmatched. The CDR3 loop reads CSVGTGKQPQHF. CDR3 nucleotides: TGCAGCGTAGGGACAGGGAAGCAGCCCCAGCATTTT.

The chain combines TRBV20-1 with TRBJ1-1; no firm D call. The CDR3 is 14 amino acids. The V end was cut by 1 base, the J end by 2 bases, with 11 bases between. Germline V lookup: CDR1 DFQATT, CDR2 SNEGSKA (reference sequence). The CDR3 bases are TGCAGTGCTAGAGGCCCCCCCTCTAACACTGAAGCTTTCTTT. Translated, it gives CSARGPPSNTEAFF.

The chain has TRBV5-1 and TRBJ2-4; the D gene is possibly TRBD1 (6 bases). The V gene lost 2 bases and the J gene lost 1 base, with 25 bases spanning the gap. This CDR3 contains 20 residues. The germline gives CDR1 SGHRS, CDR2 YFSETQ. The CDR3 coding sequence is TGCGCCAGCAGCTTTGGTTGGGCAGGGGTAAGAAGATTCGCCAAAAACATTCAGTACTTC. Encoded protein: CASSFGWAGVRRFAKNIQYF. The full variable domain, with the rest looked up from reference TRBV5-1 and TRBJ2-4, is KAGVTQTPRYLIKTRGQQVTLSCSPISGHRSVSWYQQTPGQGLQFLFEYFSETQRNKGNFPGRFSGRQFSNSRSEMNVSTLELGDSALYLCASSFGWAGVRRFAKNIQYFGAGTRLSVL.

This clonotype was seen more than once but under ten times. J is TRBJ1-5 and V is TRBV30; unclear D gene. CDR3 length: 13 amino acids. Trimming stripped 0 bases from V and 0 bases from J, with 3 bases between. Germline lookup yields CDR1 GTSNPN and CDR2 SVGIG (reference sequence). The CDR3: CAWSVASNQPQHF. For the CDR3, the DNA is TGTGCCTGGAGTGTCGCTAGCAATCAGCCCCAGCATTTT.

The CDR3 DNA sequence: TGCAGCGGGGGGATGGATACGCAGTATTTT. This sequence encodes CSGGMDTQYF. The rearrangement uses TRBV29-1 and TRBJ2-3, with D perhaps assigned TRBD1 or TRBD2 (5 bases each). The CDR3 is 10 residues long. V was clipped by 7 bases and J by 6 bases, with 8 bases between them. Germline CDR1 SQVTM, CDR2 ANQGSEA.

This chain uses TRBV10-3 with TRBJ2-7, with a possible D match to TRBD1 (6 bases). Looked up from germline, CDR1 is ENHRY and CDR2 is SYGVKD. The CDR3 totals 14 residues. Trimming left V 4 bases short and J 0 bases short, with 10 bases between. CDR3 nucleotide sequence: TGTGCCATCAGTGCGTTGGACAGCTCCTACGAGCAGTACTTC. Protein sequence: CAISALDSSYEQYF.